Reported below is one T cell receptor beta chain. The entry originates in a study of blood T cells in healthy people across ages. CDR1 is PRHDT, CDR2 FYEKMQ, per germline (reference sequence). Trimming took off 1 base at V and 5 bases at J, with 14 bases between the two ends. This CDR3 contains 16 residues. A second PCR of 7 to 11 cycles used a sample-barcoded 5' primer and a J-beta primer mix. TCRdb passed the 5' RACE reads through MiXCR, listing each CDR3 protein once. The table includes about 1 million distinct CDR3 sequences, approximately 25% detected once. These same data were also listed under a study on T cells of mothers and their children. That source adds: Per 15 ul, 1.5 ug of RNA was used, with all extracted RNA going into cDNA synthesis. Reads obtained per mother exceeded 9.5 million TCR beta CDR3 reads, with roughly 3.1 million obtained per child.

Sequencing was done on a sample of blood. The rearrangement joins TRBV13 to TRBJ1-4; a possible D gene is TRBD1 (6 bases). The sequence derives from a girl aged 2 to 10 in good health. CDR3 loop: CASSLVFGGVNEKLFF. CDR3 DNA: TGTGCCAGCAGCTTAGTGTTCGGGGGCGTAAATGAAAAACTGTTTTTT.